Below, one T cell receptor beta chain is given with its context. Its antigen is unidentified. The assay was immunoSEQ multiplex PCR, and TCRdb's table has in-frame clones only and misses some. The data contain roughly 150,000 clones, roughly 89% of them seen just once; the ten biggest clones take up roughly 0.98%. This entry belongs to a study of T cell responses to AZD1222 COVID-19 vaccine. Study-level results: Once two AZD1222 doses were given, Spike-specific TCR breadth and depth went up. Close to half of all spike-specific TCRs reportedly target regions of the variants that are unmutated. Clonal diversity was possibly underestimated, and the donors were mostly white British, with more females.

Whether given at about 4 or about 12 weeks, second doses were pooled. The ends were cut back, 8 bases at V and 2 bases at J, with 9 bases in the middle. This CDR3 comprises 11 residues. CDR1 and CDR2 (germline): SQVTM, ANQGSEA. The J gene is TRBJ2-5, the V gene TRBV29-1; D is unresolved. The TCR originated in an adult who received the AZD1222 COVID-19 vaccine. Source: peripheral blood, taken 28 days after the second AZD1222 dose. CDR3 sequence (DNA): TGCAGCCCGAGAGTTCAAGAGACCCAGTACTTC. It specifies CSPRVQETQYF.